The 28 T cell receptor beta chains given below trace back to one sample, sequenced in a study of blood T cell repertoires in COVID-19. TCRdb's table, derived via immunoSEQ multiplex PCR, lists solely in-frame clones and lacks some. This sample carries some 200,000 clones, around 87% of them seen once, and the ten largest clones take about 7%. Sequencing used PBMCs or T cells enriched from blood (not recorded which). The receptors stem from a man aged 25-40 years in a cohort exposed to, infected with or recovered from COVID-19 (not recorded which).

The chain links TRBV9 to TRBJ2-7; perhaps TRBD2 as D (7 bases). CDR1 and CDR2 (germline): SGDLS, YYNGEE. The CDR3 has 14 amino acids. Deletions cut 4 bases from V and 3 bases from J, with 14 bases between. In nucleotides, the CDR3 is TGTGCCAGCAGCACCAACAGGGAGGGCTACGAGCAGTACTTC. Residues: CASSTNREGYEQYF. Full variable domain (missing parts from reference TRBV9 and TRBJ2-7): DSGVTQTPKHLITATGQRVTLRCSPRSGDLSVYWYQQSLDQGLQFLIQYYNGEERAKGNILERFSAQQFPDLHSELNLSSLELGDSALYFCASSTNREGYEQYFGPGTRLTVT.

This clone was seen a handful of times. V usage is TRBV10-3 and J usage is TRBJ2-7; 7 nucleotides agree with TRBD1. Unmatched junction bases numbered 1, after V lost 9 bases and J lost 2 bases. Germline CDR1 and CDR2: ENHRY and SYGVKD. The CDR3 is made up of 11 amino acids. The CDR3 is CAIGQAYEQYF. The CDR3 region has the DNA TGTGCCATTGGACAGGCCTACGAGCAGTACTTC.

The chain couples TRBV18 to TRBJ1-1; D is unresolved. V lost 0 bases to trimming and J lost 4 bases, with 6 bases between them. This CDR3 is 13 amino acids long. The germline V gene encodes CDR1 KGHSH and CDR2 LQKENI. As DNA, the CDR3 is TGTGCCAGCTCACCACCTATTCCCACTGAAGCTTTCTTT. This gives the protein CASSPPIPTEAFF.

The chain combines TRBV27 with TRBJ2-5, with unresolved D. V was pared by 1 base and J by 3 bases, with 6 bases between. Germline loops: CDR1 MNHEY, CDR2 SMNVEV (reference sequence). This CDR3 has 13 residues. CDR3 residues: CASSLWAEETQYF. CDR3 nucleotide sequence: TGTGCCAGCAGTTTATGGGCTGAAGAGACCCAGTACTTC.

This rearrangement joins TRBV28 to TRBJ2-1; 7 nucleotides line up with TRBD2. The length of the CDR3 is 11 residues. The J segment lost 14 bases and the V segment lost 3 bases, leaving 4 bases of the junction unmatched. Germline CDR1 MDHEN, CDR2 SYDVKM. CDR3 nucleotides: TGTGCCAGCAGTTTTTCCGCGGGGGAGTTCTTC. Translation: CASSFSAGEFF.

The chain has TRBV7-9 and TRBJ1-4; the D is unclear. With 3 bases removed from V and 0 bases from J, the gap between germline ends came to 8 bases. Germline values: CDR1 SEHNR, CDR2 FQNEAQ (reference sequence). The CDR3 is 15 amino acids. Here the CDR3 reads CASSFTAATNEKLFF. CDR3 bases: TGTGCCAGCAGCTTTACAGCCGCAACTAATGAAAAACTGTTTTTT.

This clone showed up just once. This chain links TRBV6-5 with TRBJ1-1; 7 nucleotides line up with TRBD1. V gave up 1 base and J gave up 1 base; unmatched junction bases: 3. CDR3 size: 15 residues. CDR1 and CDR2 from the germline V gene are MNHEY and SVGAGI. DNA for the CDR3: TGTGCCAGCAGTTACTATAGGACAGGGAACACTGAAGCTTTCTTT. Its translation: CASSYYRTGNTEAFF.

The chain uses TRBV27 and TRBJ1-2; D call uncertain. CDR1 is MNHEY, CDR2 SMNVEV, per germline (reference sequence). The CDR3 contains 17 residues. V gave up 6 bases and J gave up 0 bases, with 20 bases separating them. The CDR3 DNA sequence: TGTGCCAGCAGCACTCGGAGGGAACCTCCGGCTAACTATGGCTACACCTTC. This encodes CASSTRREPPANYGYTF.

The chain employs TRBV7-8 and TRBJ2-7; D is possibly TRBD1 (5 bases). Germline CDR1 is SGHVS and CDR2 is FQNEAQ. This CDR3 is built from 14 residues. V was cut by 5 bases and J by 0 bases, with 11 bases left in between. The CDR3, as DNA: TGTGCCAGCAGCGCACAGGTGAACTCCTACGAGCAGTACTTC. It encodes CASSAQVNSYEQYF.

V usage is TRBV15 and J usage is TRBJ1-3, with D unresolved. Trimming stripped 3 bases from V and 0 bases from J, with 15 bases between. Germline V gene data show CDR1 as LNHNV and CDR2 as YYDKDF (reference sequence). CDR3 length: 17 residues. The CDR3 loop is CATSSGLRTSSGNTIYF. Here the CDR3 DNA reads TGTGCCACCAGCAGCGGCTTGCGGACTAGCTCTGGAAACACCATATATTTT.

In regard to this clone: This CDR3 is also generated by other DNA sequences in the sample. The CDR3 region is CASSPGGRSSGNTIYF. The CDR3 DNA is TGTGCCAGCAGTCCGGGGGGACGTAGCTCTGGAAACACCATATATTTT. The V and J genes are TRBV28 and TRBJ1-3; tentative D call: TRBD1 (5 bases). CDR3 length: 16 amino acids. V lost 5 bases, J lost 0 bases, and 14 bases lay in between. Germline CDR1 is MDHEN and CDR2 is SYDVKM.

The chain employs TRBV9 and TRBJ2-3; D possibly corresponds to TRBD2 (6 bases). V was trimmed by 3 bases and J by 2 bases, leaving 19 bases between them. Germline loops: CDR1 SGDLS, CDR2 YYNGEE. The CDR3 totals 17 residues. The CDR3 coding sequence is TGTGCCAGCAGCGAGAGGGATAGCGGAGGAGTCACAGATACGCAGTATTTT. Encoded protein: CASSERDSGGVTDTQYF.

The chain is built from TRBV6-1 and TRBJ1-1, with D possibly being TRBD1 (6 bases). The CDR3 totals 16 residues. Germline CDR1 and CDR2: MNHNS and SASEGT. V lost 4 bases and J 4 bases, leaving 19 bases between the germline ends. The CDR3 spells CASSGSSRGGSTEAFF. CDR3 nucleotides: TGTGCCAGCAGTGGCTCTTCCAGGGGTGGGAGCACTGAAGCTTTCTTT.

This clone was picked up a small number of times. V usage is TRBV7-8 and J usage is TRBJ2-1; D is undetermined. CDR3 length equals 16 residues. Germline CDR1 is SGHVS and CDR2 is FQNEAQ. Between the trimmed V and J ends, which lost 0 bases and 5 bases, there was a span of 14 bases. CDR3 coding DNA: TGTGCCAGCAGCTTAGCGCGGTCAAAGACCCACAATGAGCAGTTCTTC. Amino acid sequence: CASSLARSKTHNEQFF.

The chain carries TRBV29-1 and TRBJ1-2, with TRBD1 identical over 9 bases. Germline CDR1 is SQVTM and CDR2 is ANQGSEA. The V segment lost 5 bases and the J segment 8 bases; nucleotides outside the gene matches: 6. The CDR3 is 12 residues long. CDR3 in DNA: TGCAGCGTTAGGGACAGGGTAAAAGGCTACACCTTC. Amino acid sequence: CSVRDRVKGYTF.

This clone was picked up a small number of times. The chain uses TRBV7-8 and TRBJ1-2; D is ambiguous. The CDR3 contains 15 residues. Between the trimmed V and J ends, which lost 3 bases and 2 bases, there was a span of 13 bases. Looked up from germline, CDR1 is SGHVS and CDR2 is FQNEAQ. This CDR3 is CASSLGQVRNYGYTF. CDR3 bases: TGTGCCAGCAGCTTGGGTCAGGTTAGGAACTATGGCTACACCTTC.

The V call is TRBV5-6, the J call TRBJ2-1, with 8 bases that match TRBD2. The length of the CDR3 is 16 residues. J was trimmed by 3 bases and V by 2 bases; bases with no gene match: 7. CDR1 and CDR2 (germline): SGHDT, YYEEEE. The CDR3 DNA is TGTGCCAGCAGCTTTCATACGGGGGGGTTCTACAATGAGCAGTTCTTC. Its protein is CASSFHTGGFYNEQFF. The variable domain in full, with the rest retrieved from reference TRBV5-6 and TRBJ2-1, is DAGVTQSPTHLIKTRGQQVTLRCSPKSGHDTVSWYQQALGQGPQFIFQYYEEEERQRGNFPDRFSGHQFPNYSSELNVNALLLGDSALYLCASSFHTGGFYNEQFFGPGTRLTVL.

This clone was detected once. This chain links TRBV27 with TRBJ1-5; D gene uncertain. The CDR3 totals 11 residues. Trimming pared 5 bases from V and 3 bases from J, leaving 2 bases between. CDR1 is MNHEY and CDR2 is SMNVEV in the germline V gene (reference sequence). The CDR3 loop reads CASSLNQPQHF. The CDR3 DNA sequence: TGTGCCAGCAGTCTCAATCAGCCCCAGCATTTT.

CDR3 protein: CASGTSYNEQFF. The CDR3 nucleotides read TGTGCCAGCGGGACATCCTACAATGAGCAGTTCTTC. This chain links TRBV28 with TRBJ2-1; tentative D call: TRBD1 (6 bases). V was cut by 8 bases and J by 1 base, with 6 bases left in between. This CDR3 is 12 amino acids long. Germline V lookup: CDR1 MDHEN, CDR2 SYDVKM.

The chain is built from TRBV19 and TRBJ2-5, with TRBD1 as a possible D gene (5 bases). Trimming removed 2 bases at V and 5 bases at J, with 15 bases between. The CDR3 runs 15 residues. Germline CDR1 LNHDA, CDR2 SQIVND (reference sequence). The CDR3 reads CASSIRWGPSETQYF. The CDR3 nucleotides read TGTGCCAGTAGTATACGGTGGGGCCCCTCGGAGACCCAGTACTTC.

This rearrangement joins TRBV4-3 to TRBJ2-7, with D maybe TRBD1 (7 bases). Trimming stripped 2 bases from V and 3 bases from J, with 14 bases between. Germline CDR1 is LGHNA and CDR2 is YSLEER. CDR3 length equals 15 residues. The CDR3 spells CASSQIRQGGYEQYF. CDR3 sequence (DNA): TGCGCCAGCAGCCAAATACGACAGGGAGGCTACGAGCAGTACTTC.

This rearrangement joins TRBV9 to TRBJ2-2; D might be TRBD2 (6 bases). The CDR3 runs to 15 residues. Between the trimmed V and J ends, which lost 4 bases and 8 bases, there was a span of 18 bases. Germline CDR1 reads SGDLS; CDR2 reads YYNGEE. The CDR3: CASSLGSGVKGELFF. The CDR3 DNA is TGTGCCAGCAGCCTCGGTAGCGGCGTGAAAGGGGAGCTGTTTTTT.

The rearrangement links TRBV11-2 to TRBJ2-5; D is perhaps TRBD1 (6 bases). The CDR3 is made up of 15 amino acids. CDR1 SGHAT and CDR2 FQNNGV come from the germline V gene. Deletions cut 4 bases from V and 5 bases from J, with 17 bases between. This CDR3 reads CASSSMGAQGETQYF. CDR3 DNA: TGTGCCAGCAGCTCCATGGGGGCGCAGGGGGAGACCCAGTACTTC.

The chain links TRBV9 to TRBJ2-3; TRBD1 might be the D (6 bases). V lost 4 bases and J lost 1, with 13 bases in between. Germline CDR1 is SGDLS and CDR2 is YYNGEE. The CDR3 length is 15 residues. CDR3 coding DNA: TGTGCCAGCAGCAGCAGGGGATGGGGCACAGATACGCAGTATTTT. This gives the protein CASSSRGWGTDTQYF.

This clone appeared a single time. The CDR3 sequence: CASSRGWVGGTEAFF. In DNA form, the CDR3 reads TGTGCCAGCAGTCGCGGCTGGGTCGGAGGCACTGAAGCTTTCTTT. J is TRBJ1-1 and V is TRBV6-5; D unclear. Trimming removed 5 bases from V and 4 bases from J, with 17 bases in between. CDR1 is MNHEY, CDR2 SVGAGI, per germline. This CDR3 region has 15 residues.

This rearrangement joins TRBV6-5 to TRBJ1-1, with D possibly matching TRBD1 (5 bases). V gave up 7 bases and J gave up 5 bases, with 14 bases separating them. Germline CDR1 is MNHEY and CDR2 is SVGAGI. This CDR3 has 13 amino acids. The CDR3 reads CASTSGLWTEAFF. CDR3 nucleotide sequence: TGTGCCAGCACTTCAGGGCTTTGGACTGAAGCTTTCTTT.

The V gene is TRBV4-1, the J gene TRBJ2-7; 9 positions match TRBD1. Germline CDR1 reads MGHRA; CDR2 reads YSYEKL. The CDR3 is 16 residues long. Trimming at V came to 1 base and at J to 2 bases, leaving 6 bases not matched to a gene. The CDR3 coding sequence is TGCGCCAGCAGCCAAGCCCGGGACAGGGCCACCTACGAGCAGTACTTC. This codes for CASSQARDRATYEQYF.

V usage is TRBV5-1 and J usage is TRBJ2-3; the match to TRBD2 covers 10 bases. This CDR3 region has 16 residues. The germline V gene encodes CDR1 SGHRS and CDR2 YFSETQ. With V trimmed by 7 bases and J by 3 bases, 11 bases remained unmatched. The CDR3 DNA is TGCGCCAGCTACATCAGAGCGGGAGGGCCAACAGATACGCAGTATTTT. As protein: CASYIRAGGPTDTQYF.